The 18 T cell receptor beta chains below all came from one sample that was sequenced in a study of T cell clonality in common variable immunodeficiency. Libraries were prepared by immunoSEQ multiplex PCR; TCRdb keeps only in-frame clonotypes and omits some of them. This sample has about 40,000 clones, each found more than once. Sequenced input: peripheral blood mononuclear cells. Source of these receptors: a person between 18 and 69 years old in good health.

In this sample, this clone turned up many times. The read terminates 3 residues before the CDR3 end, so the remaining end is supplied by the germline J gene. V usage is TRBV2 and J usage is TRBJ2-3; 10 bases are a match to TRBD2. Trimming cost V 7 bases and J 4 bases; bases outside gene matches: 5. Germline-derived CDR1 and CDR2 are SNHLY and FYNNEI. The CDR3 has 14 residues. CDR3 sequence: CASKSGGAPDTQYF. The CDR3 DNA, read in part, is TGTGCCAGCAAAAGCGGGGGGGCCCCAGATACG.

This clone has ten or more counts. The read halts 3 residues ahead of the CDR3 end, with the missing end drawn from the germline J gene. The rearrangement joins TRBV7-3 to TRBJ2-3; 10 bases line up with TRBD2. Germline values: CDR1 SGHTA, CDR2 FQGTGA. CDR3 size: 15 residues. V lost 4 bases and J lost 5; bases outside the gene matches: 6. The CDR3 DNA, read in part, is TGTGCCAGCAGCTCTAGCGGGGGCCGCTTAGATACG. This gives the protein CASSSSGGRLDT. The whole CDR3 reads CASSSSGGRLDTQYF.

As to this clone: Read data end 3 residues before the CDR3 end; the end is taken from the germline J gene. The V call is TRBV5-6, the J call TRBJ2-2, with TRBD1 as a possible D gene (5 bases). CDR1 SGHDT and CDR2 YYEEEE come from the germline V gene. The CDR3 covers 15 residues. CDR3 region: CASSLGRATNEKLFF. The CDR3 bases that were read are TGTGCCAGCAGCTTGGGCAGGGCAACTAATGAAAAG. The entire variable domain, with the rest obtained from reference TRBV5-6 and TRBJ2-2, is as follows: DAGVTQSPTHLIKTRGQQVTLRCSPKSGHDTVSWYQQALGQGPQFIFQYYEEEERQRGNFPDRFSGHQFPNYSSELNVNALLLGDSALYLCASSLGRATNEKLFFGEGSRLTVL.

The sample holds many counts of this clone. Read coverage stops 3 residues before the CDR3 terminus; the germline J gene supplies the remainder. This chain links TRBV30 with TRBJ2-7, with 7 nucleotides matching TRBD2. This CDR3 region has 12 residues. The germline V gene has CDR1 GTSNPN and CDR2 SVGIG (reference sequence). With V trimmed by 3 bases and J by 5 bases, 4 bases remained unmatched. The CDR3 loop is CAWSGGGDEQYF. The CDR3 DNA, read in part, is TGTGCCTGGAGCGGGGGAGGGGACGAG.

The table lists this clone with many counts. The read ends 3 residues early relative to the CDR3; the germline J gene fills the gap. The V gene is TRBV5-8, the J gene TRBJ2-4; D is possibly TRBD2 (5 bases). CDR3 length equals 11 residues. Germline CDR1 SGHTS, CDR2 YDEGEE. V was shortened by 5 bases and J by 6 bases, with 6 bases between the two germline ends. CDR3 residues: CASRLANIQYF. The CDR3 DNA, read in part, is TGTGCCAGCAGGCTAGCAAACATT.

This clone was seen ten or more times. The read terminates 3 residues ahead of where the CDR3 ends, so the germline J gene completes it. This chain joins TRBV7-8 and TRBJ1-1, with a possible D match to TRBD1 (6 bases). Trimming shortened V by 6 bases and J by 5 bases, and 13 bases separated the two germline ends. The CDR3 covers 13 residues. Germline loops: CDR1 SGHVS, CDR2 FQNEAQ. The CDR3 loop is CASSQQGRTEAFF. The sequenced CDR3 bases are TGTGCCAGCAGTCAACAGGGAAGAACTGAA.

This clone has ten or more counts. CDR3 DNA (partial): TGTGCCAGCTCACTATCCTCTAGCACAGATACG. It codes for CASSLSSSTDT. The entire CDR3 protein reads CASSLSSSTDTQYF. The chain is built from TRBV18 and TRBJ2-3; no clear D gene. The read falls 3 residues short of the CDR3 end, and the missing part is taken from the germline J gene. Germline CDR1 is KGHSH and CDR2 is LQKENI. There are 14 residues in the CDR3. Trimming left V 4 bases short and J 0 bases short, with 8 bases between.

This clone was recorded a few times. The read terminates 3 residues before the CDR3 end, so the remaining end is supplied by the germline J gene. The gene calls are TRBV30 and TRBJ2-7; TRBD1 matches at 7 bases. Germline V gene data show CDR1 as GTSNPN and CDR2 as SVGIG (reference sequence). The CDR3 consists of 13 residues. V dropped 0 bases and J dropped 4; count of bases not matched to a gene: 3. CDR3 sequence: CAWSVDRKYEQYF. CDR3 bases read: TGTGCCTGGAGTGTGGACAGGAAGTACGAG. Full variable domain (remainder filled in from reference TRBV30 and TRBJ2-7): SQTIHQWPATLVQPVGSPLSLECTVEGTSNPNLYWYRQAAGRGLQLLFYSVGIGQISSEVPQNLSASRPQDRQFILSSKKLLLSDSGFYLCAWSVDRKYEQYFGPGTRLTVT.

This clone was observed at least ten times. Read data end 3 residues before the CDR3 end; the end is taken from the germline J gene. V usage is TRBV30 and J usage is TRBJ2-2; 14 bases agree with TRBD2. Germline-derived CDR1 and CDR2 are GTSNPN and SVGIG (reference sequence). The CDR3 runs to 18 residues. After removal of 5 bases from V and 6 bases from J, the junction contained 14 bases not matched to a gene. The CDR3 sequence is CAWSGLAGGPSPPGELFF. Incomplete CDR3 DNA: TGTGCCTGGTCTGGACTAGCGGGGGGTCCCTCCCCCCCCGGGGAG.

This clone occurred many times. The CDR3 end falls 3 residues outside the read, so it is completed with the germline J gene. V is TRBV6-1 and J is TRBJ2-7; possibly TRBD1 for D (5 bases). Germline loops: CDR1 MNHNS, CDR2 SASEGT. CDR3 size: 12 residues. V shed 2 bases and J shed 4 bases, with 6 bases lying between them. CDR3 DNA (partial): TGTGCCAGCAGTGAAAGGGGTTACGAG. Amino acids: CASSERGYE. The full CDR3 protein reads CASSERGYEQYF.

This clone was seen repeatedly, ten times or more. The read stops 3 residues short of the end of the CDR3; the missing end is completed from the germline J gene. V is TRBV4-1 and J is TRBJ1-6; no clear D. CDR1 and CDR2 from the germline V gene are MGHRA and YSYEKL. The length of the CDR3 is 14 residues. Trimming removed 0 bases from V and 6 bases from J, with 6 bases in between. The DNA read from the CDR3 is TGCGCCAGCAGCCAAGATGGCCTTAATTCACCC. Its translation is CASSQDGLNSP. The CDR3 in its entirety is CASSQDGLNSPLHF.

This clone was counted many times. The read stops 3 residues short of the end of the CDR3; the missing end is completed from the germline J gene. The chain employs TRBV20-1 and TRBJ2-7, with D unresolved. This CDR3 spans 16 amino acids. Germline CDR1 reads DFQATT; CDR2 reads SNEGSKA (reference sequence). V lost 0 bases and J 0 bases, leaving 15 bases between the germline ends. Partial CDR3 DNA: TGCAGTGCTAGAGATCAAGGGTCTCAACCCTCCTACGAG. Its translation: CSARDQGSQPSYE. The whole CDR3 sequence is CSARDQGSQPSYEQYF.

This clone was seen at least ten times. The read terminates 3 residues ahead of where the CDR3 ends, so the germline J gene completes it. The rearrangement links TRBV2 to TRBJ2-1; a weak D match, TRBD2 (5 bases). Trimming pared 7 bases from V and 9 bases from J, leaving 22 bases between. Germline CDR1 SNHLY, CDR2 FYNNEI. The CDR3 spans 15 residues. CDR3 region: CASTEAAVGNTEQFF. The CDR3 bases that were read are TGTGCCAGCACGGAGGCGGCGGTAGGTAACACTGAG.

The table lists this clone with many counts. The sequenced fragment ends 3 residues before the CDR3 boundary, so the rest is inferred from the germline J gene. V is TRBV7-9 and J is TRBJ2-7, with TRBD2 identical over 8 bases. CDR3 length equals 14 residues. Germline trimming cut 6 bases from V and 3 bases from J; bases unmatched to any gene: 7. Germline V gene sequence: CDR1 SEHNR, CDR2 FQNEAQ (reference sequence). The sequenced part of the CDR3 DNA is TGTGCCAGCAGTGCAACGGGGGGGCTCTACGAG. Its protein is CASSATGGLYE. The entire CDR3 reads CASSATGGLYEQYF.

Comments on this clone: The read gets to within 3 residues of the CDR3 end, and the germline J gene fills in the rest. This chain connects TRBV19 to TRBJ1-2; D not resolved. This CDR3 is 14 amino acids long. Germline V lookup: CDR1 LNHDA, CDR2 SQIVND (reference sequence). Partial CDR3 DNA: TGTGCCAGTAGTCCTAGCGGGGAGCACAATGAC. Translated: CASSPSGEHND. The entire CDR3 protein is CASSPSGEHNDYTF.

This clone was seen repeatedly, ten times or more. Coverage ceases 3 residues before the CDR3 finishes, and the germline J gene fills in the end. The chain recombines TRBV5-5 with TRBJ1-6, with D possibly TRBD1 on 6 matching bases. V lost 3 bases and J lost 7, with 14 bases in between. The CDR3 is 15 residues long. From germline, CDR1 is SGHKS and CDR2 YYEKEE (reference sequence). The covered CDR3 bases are TGTGCCAGCAGCTACTCGGGACAAGTAAATTCACCC. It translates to CASSYSGQVNSP. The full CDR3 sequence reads CASSYSGQVNSPLHF.

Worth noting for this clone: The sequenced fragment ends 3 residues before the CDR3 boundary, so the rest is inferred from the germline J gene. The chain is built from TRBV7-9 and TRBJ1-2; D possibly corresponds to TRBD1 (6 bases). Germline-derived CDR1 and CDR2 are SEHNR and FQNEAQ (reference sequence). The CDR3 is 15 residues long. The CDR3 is CASSFRRGADNDYTF. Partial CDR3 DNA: TGTGCCAGCAGCTTCCGGCGGGGGGCTGACAATGAC.

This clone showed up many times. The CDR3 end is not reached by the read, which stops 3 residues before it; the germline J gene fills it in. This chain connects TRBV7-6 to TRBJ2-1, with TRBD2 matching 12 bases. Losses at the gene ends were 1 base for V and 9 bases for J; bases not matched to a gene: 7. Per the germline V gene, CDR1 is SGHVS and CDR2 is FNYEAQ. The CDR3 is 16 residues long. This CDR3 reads CASSLGTSGIWGEQFF. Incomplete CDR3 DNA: TGTGCCAGCAGCTTAGGGACTAGCGGGATCTGGGGTGAG.